This TCR beta chain was obtained from a study of cytomegalovirus exposure and HLA in healthy donors. Regarding the study as a whole: When analyzed later, the rates of TCR association showed variation by HLA locus, with DRB1 the most and HLA-C the fewest.

A note on this clone: The target antigen is unknown.

The CDR3 length is 17 residues. The J segment lost 0 bases and the V segment lost 2 bases, leaving 7 bases of the junction unmatched. Germline V gives CDR1 SEHNR, CDR2 FQNEAQ (reference sequence). Amplification used 60 Vbeta primers and 13 Jbeta primers. Profiled with immunoSEQ multiplex PCR; TCRdb holds only in-frame clones, not every one. The sample consists of about 100,000 clones, over 75% of them appearing once. Sequenced: PBMCs. The V call is TRBV7-9, the J call TRBJ2-3; 8 nucleotides align to TRBD2. The clonotype originates from a man aged 25 to 40 in good health and CMV-seronegative. The DNA for the CDR3 is TGTGCCAGCAGCTTATTAGGTAGCGGGACTAGCACAGATACGCAGTATTTT. Translation: CASSLLGSGTSTDTQYF. The full variable domain, in which reference TRBV7-9 and TRBJ2-3 provide the parts outside the CDR3, is DTGVSQNPRHKITKRGQNVTFRCDPISEHNRLYWYRQTLGQGPEFLTYFQNEAQLEKSRLLSDRFSAERPKGSFSTLEIQRTEQGDSAMYLCASSLLGSGTSTDTQYFGPGTRLTVL.